This T cell receptor beta chain is from a study of PD-1 blockade in classical Hodgkin lymphoma. Described time point: cycle 4 day 1 (C4D1), after less than seven weeks of nivolumab. Every single patient, without exception, relapsed after autologous stem cell transplantation, and brentuximab vedotin exposure varied. The study purified CD4+ T cells from thawed PBMCs using magnetic negative selection. Patients reached a best response of complete response, partial response or progressive disease. Study findings and constraints: By C4D1, CD4+ diversity increased significantly, especially in complete responders. Before treatment, complete responders showed about the same diversity as newly diagnosed patients.

Generated by immunoSEQ multiplex PCR, the TCRdb table keeps only in-frame clones and is missing some. The sample lists around 25,000 clones, more than 80% occurring once. On this clone itself: Its target is not known.

CDR1 GTSNPN and CDR2 SVGIG come from the germline V gene (reference sequence). Trimming shortened V by 5 bases and J by 1 base, and 22 bases separated the two germline ends. This CDR3 contains 17 residues. This sequence was found in a human donor with classical Hodgkin lymphoma. The chain recombines TRBV30 with TRBJ2-3; the D gene is possibly TRBD2 (6 bases). The starting material was CD4+ T cells from blood, obtained before the fourth cycle of nivolumab. The CDR3: CAWGSLRGGRGTDTQYF. DNA of the CDR3: TGTGCCTGGGGGTCTCTGCGCGGAGGGCGGGGCACAGATACGCAGTATTTT.